Listed here are 22 T cell receptor beta chains from one sample, sequenced in a study of T cell changes during pregnancy in multiple sclerosis. The table came from immunoSEQ multiplex PCR; TCRdb's copy has only in-frame clones and leaves some out. In the table there are roughly 26,000 clones, 89% of which are singletons. Sequenced here: CD8+ T cells from peripheral blood mononuclear cells, sampled in the second trimester of pregnancy. The receptors stem from a female donor with multiple sclerosis, enrolled in a pregnancy study.

DNA of the CDR3: TGCAGCACGAAGAGCGGGATTAATGAGCAGTTCTTC. It specifies CSTKSGINEQFF. This chain uses TRBV29-1 with TRBJ2-1; 7 bases agree with TRBD2. The CDR3 spans 12 residues. Looked up from germline, CDR1 is SQVTM and CDR2 is ANQGSEA. With 8 bases clipped from V and 7 bases from J, the junction kept 8 bases outside the gene matches.

This chain links TRBV7-9 with TRBJ1-5; 8 nucleotides agree with TRBD1. The V and J ends lost 5 bases and 0 bases, in that order; junction bases with no gene match: 3. The CDR3 contains 15 residues. Germline CDR1 is SEHNR and CDR2 is FQNEAQ (reference sequence). The CDR3, as DNA: TGTGCCAGCAGCGAAGGGACAGGTAGCAATCAGCCCCAGCATTTT. This gives the protein CASSEGTGSNQPQHF.

This sequence joins TRBV27 and TRBJ2-5, with D tentatively TRBD1 (5 bases). V lost 10 bases to trimming and J lost 0 bases, with 18 bases between them. CDR1 and CDR2 (germline): MNHEY, SMNVEV (reference sequence). This CDR3 region has 15 residues. The chain's CDR3 is CATHSRESYQETQYF. The CDR3, as DNA: TGTGCCACCCATTCCAGGGAATCGTACCAAGAGACCCAGTACTTC.

In nucleotides, the CDR3 is TGTGCCAGCACCTCCGGGTGGGGTGGACTCGGGGATGAGCAGTTCTTC. It yields the protein CASTSGWGGLGDEQFF. The J gene is TRBJ2-1, the V gene TRBV7-9, with TRBD2 as a possible D gene (5 bases). V was pared by 7 bases and J by 8 bases, with 24 bases between. CDR3 length equals 16 residues. Germline CDR1 is SEHNR and CDR2 is FQNEAQ (reference sequence).

The gene calls are TRBV27 and TRBJ1-5; weak D call: TRBD1 (5 bases). This CDR3 has 12 amino acids. The germline gives CDR1 MNHEY, CDR2 SMNVEV (reference sequence). The V end was cut by 6 bases, the J end by 6 bases, with 9 bases between. The CDR3, as DNA: TGTGCCAGCAGCTCCGGGGGTCAGCCCCAGCATTTT. Translation gives CASSSGGQPQHF.

The V gene is TRBV5-1, the J gene TRBJ2-5; 14 bases align to TRBD2. Germline CDR1 reads SGHRS; CDR2 reads YFSETQ. The CDR3 is made up of 16 amino acids. J gave up 4 bases and V 5 bases, and 7 bases lay outside the gene matches. The CDR3 nucleotides are TGCGCCAGCAGAACCGGGACTAGCGGGAGCACAGAGACCCAGTACTTC. Residues: CASRTGTSGSTETQYF.

This rearrangement joins TRBV6-5 to TRBJ2-5; 7 nucleotides line up with TRBD2. The CDR3 is made up of 15 amino acids. Germline V gene sequence: CDR1 MNHEY, CDR2 SVGAGI. The junction had 5 bases not matched to a gene; V was cut back by 1 base and J by 3 bases. For the CDR3, the DNA is TGTGCCAGCAGTTACTACGGGGGGTTGGAAGAGACCCAGTACTTC. Translated, it gives CASSYYGGLEETQYF.

J is TRBJ2-2 and V is TRBV27, with D uncertain. V gave up 4 bases and J gave up 8 bases, with 11 bases separating them. CDR3 length equals 13 residues. Germline CDR1 MNHEY, CDR2 SMNVEV (reference sequence). Written as DNA, the CDR3 is TGTGCCAGCAGTTCTTCTAGGCTTGGGGAGCTGTTTTTT. Encoded protein: CASSSSRLGELFF.

The CDR3 region is CASSEREFEQYF. The CDR3 bases are TGTGCCAGCAGTGAGCGGGAGTTCGAGCAGTACTTC. This chain links TRBV6-1 with TRBJ2-7, with 7 bases aligning to TRBD2. Trimming took 3 bases from V and 6 from J; bases not matched to a gene: 2. CDR1 is MNHNS and CDR2 is SASEGT in the germline V gene. The length of the CDR3 is 12 residues.

The chain joins TRBV15 to TRBJ2-7; D ambiguous. CDR1 and CDR2 (germline): LNHNV, YYDKDF (reference sequence). The CDR3 has 15 residues. With 0 bases removed from V and 4 bases from J, the gap between germline ends came to 13 bases. The DNA of the CDR3 is TGTGCCACCAGCAGAGATCGGAGTTACCCTTACGAGCAGTACTTC. Its translation: CATSRDRSYPYEQYF.

This clone turned up a few times. The chain has TRBV15 and TRBJ1-2; maybe TRBD1 (5 bases). CDR1 LNHNV and CDR2 YYDKDF come from the germline V gene (reference sequence). The CDR3 loop spans 12 amino acids. V dropped 1 base and J dropped 6 bases, with 6 bases sitting between them. CDR3 protein: CATSRGGDGYTF. The CDR3 region has the DNA TGTGCCACCAGCAGAGGGGGCGATGGCTACACCTTC.

CDR3 in amino acids: CAISIPTSGSYNEQFF. The CDR3 DNA sequence: TGTGCCATCAGCATACCGACTAGCGGGAGTTACAATGAGCAGTTCTTC. V usage is TRBV10-3 and J usage is TRBJ2-1; TRBD2 matches at 12 bases. In germline, CDR1 is ENHRY, CDR2 SYGVKD. The V gene end was trimmed by 6 bases and the J gene end by 4 bases; junction bases not matched to a gene: 7. This CDR3 has 16 amino acids.

The chain combines TRBV6-5 with TRBJ2-5, with D possibly being TRBD1 (5 bases). Trimming removed 2 bases at V and 9 bases at J, with 13 bases between. Germline V gene data show CDR1 as MNHEY and CDR2 as SVGAGI. The CDR3 length is 13 residues. This chain's CDR3 is CASSYTATRAQYF. The CDR3 DNA reads as TGTGCCAGCAGTTACACTGCCACCAGGGCCCAGTACTTC.

The V gene is TRBV19, the J gene TRBJ2-7, with 7 bases that match TRBD1. The CDR3 covers 10 residues. Germline V gives CDR1 LNHDA, CDR2 SQIVND (reference sequence). As DNA, the CDR3 is TGTGCATCAGGGGGTTCGCGGCAGTACTTC. It yields the protein CASGGSRQYF.

The chain combines TRBV5-1 with TRBJ2-4, with TRBD1 identical over 8 bases. V trimming: 4 bases; J trimming: 0 bases; junction bases outside the gene matches: 6. Per germline, CDR1 SGHRS and CDR2 YFSETQ. This CDR3 comprises 16 residues. The CDR3, as DNA: TGCGCCAGCAGCCTGGGGGACAGGATAGCCAAAAACATTCAGTACTTC. It encodes CASSLGDRIAKNIQYF. Full variable domain (remainder filled in from reference TRBV5-1 and TRBJ2-4): KAGVTQTPRYLIKTRGQQVTLSCSPISGHRSVSWYQQTPGQGLQFLFEYFSETQRNKGNFPGRFSGRQFSNSRSEMNVSTLELGDSALYLCASSLGDRIAKNIQYFGAGTRLSVL.

The V gene is TRBV19, the J gene TRBJ2-1; 7 positions match TRBD1. Germline CDR1 LNHDA, CDR2 SQIVND (reference sequence). The CDR3 contains 16 residues. Losses at the gene ends were 5 bases for V and 4 bases for J; bases not matched to a gene: 11. The CDR3 here is CASSLTPGTAYNEQFF. As DNA, the CDR3 is TGTGCCAGTAGTCTCACCCCCGGGACAGCGTACAATGAGCAGTTCTTC.

This chain connects TRBV27 to TRBJ2-7; 8 bases line up with TRBD1. There are 16 residues in the CDR3. The V gene's germline CDR1 is MNHEY and CDR2 SMNVEV (reference sequence). Trimming took 5 bases from V and 0 from J; bases not matched to a gene: 9. CDR3 sequence reads: CASSTRQGTSSYEQYF. For the CDR3, the DNA is TGTGCCAGCAGTACCCGACAGGGGACCAGCTCCTACGAGCAGTACTTC.

There are a few counts of this clone. V is TRBV6-6 and J is TRBJ2-3; 9 bases match TRBD1. Trimming removed 5 bases from V and 3 bases from J; junction bases left unmatched: 9. Germline assignment: CDR1 MNHNY and CDR2 SVGAGI (reference sequence). This CDR3 is 16 amino acids long. CDR3 loop: CASSRPPGQGTDTQYF. The CDR3 DNA sequence: TGTGCCAGCAGTAGACCTCCGGGACAGGGTACAGATACGCAGTATTTT.

The rearrangement uses TRBV7-3 and TRBJ1-1; tentative D call: TRBD1 (5 bases). CDR1 and CDR2 from the germline V gene are SGHTA and FQGTGA. The CDR3 totals 14 residues. Trimming shortened V by 2 bases and J by 4 bases, and 11 bases separated the two germline ends. CDR3 bases: TGTGCCAGCAGCTTAGTACCCGGGGGCACTGAAGCTTTCTTT. Translating it yields CASSLVPGGTEAFF.

V usage is TRBV9 and J usage is TRBJ2-3, with 7 bases identical to TRBD2. V dropped 3 bases and J dropped 0; count of bases not matched to a gene: 4. The CDR3 length is 15 residues. Germline CDR1 and CDR2: SGDLS and YYNGEE. Written as DNA, the CDR3 is TGTGCCAGCAGCGCCGGGACTACTAGCACAGATACGCAGTATTTT. Translated: CASSAGTTSTDTQYF.

V and J are TRBV5-1 and TRBJ2-7; 14 bases are a match to TRBD2. Germline loops: CDR1 SGHRS, CDR2 YFSETQ. V shed 4 bases and J 0 bases; nucleotides not matched to a gene: 9. The CDR3 loop spans 18 amino acids. The CDR3 loop is CASSTGLAGANFSYEQYF. In DNA, the CDR3 is TGCGCCAGCAGCACGGGACTAGCGGGAGCAAATTTCTCCTACGAGCAGTACTTC.

In DNA form, the CDR3 reads TGTGCCAGCAGCTCGGGACTAGCGGGAGTTTTTGAGCAGTTCTTC. Protein: CASSSGLAGVFEQFF. The chain recombines TRBV7-9 with TRBJ2-1; 14 nucleotides match TRBD2. The V gene end was trimmed by 4 bases and the J gene end by 9 bases; junction bases not matched to a gene: 5. The CDR3 sequence is 15 residues long. CDR1 and CDR2 (germline): SEHNR, FQNEAQ (reference sequence).